This TCR beta chain was captured by sequencing in a study of blood T cell repertoires in COVID-19. Sequenced by immunoSEQ multiplex PCR; TCRdb stores in-frame clones only, minus some. The sample lists 190,000 or so clones, roughly 87% occurring once. The CDR3 has 14 residues. The germline V gene has CDR1 SGHAT and CDR2 FQNNGV. Between the trimmed V and J ends, which lost 2 bases and 2 bases, there was a span of 9 bases. The sequenced sample was PBMCs or T cells enriched from blood (not recorded which). The receptor comes from a young man with acute COVID-19. V is TRBV11-2 and J is TRBJ1-1; TRBD1 might be the D (6 bases). The CDR3 DNA sequence: TGTGCCAGCAGCTTATGGACAGCCAACACTGAAGCTTTCTTT. Amino acid sequence: CASSLWTANTEAFF.